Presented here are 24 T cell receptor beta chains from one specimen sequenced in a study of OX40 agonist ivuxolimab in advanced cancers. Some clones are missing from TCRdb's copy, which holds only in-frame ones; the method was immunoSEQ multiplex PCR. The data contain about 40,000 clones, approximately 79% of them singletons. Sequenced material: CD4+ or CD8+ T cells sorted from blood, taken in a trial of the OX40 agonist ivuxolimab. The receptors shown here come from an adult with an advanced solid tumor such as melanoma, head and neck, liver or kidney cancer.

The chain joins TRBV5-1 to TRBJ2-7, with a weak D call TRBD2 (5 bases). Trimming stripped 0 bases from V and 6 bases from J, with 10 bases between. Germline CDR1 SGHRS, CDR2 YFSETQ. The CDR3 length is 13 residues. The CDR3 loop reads CASSLVGSGEQYF. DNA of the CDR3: TGCGCCAGCAGCTTGGTAGGGAGTGGCGAGCAGTACTTC. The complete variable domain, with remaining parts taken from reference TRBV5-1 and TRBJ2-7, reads KAGVTQTPRYLIKTRGQQVTLSCSPISGHRSVSWYQQTPGQGLQFLFEYFSETQRNKGNFPGRFSGRQFSNSRSEMNVSTLELGDSALYLCASSLVGSGEQYFGPGTRLTVT.

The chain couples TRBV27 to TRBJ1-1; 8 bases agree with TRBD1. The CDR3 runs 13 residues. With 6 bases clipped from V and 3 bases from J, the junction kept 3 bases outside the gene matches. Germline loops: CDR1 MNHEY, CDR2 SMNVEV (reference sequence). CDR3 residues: CASRIQGDTEAFF. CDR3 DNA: TGTGCCAGCAGAATACAGGGGGACACTGAAGCTTTCTTT.

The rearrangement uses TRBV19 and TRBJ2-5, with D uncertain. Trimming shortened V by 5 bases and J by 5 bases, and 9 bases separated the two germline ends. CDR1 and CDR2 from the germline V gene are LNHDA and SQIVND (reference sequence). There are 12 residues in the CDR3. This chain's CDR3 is CASSGLGETQYF. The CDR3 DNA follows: TGTGCCAGTAGTGGCCTGGGGGAGACCCAGTACTTC.

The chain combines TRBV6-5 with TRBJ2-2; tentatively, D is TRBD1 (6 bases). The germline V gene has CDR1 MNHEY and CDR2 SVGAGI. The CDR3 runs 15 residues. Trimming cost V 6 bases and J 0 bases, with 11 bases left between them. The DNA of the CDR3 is TGTGCCAGCAGCTACAGGGTGGCGAACACCGGGGAGCTGTTTTTT. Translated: CASSYRVANTGELFF.

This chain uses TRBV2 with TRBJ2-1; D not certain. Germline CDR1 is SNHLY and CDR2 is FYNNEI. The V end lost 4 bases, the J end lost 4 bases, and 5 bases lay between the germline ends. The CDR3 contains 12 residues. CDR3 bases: TGTGCCAGCAGTGTGGGGTACAATGAGCAGTTCTTC. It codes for CASSVGYNEQFF.

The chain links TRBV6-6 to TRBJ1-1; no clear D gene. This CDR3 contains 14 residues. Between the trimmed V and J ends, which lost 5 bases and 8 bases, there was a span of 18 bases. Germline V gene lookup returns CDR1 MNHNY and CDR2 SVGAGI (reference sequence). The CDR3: CASSARTSPLEAFF. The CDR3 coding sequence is TGTGCCAGCAGTGCTAGAACTTCCCCATTGGAAGCTTTCTTT.

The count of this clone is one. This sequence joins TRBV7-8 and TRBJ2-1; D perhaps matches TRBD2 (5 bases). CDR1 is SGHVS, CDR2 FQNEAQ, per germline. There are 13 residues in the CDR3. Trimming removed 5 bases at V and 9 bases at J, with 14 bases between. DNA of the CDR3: TGTGCCAGCAGCCAGGTGCCCCGGGGTGAGCAGTTCTTC. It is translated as CASSQVPRGEQFF.

CDR3 DNA sequence: TGTGCCAGCAGCTTGGGACAGAGCAGAGGCTACACCTTC. The encoded protein is CASSLGQSRGYTF. The rearrangement links TRBV5-8 to TRBJ1-2, with D perhaps matching TRBD1 (5 bases). Germline V gives CDR1 SGHTS, CDR2 YDEGEE. The germline V and J ends were trimmed by 0 bases and 8 bases, with 11 bases remaining between them. CDR3 length: 13 residues.

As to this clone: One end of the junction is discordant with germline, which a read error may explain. For the CDR3, the DNA is TGTGCCCGCCGTTCGTCCTCCCACGAGCAGTACTTC. Translation gives CARRSSSHEQYF. The chain couples TRBV6-6 to TRBJ2-5; D ambiguous. The DNA end favors TRBJ2-7, so the J call may be wrong. Germline V gene data show CDR1 as MNHNY and CDR2 as SVGAGI (reference sequence). The CDR3 has 12 amino acids.

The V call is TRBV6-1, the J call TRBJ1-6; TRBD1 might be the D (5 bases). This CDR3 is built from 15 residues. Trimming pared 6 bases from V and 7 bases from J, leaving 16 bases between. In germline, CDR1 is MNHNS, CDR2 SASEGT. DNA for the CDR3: TGTGCCAGCAGCTCAACCGGGACTCAGAATTCACCCCTCCACTTT. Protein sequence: CASSSTGTQNSPLHF.

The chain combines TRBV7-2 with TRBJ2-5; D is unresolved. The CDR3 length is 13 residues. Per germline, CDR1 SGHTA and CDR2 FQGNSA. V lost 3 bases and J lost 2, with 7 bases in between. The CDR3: CASSLVLQETQYF. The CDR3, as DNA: TGTGCCAGCAGCTTGGTACTACAAGAGACCCAGTACTTC.

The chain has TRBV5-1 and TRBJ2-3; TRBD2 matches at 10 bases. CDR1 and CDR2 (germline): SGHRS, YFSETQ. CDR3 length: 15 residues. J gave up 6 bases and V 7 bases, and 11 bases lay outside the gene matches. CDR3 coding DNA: TGCGCCAGCGGAACGAGCGGGGGGGCCCGGGATACGCAGTATTTT. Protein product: CASGTSGGARDTQYF.

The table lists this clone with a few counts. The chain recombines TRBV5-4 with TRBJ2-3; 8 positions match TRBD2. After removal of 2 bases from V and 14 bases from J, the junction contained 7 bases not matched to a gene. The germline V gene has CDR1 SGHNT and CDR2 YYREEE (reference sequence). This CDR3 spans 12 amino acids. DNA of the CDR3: TGTGCCAGCAGCTTAGCAGCGGGGGAGAGGTATTTT. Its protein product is CASSLAAGERYF.

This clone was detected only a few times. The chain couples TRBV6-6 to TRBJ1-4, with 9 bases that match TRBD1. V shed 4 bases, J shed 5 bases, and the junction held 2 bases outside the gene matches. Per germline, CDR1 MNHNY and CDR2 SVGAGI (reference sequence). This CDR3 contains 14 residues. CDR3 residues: CASSWTGANEKLFF. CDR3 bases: TGTGCCAGCAGTTGGACAGGGGCGAATGAAAAACTGTTTTTT.

The CDR3 is CAIGPGGFSGNTIYF. CDR3 in DNA: TGTGCCATCGGACCGGGGGGATTCTCTGGAAACACCATATATTTT. J is TRBJ1-3 and V is TRBV6-6; D possibly corresponds to TRBD1 (5 bases). The CDR3 consists of 15 residues. Per the germline V gene, CDR1 is MNHNY and CDR2 is SVGAGI (reference sequence). The germline V and J ends were trimmed by 10 bases and 0 bases, with 16 bases remaining between them.

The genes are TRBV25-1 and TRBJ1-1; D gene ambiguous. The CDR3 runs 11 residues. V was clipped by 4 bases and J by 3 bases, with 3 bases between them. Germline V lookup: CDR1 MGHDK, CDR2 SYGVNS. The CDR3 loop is CASSAYTEAFF. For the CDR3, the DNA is TGTGCCAGCAGTGCTTACACTGAAGCTTTCTTT. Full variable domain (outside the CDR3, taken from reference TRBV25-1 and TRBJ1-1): EADIYQTPRYLVIGTGKKITLECSQTMGHDKMYWYQQDPGMELHLIHYSYGVNSTEKGDLSSESTVSRIRTEHFPLTLESARPSHTSQYLCASSAYTEAFFGQGTRLTVV.

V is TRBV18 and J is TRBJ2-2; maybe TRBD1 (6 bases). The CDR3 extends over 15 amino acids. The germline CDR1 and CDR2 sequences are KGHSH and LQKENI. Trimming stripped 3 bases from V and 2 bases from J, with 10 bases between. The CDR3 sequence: CASSPGQFNTGELFF. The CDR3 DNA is TGTGCCAGCTCACCCGGACAGTTTAACACCGGGGAGCTGTTTTTT.

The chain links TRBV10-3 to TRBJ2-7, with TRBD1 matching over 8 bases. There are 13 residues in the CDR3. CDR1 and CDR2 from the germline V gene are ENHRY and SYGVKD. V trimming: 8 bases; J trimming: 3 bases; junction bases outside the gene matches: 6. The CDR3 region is CAIADRVSYEQYF. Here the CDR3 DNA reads TGTGCCATCGCGGACAGGGTAAGCTACGAGCAGTACTTC.

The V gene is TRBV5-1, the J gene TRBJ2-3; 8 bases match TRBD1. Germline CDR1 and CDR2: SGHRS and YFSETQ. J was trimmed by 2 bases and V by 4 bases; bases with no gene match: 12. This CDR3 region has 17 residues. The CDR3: CASSLEDRARTTDTQYF. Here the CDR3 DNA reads TGCGCCAGCAGCCTAGAGGACAGGGCTAGGACCACAGATACGCAGTATTTT.

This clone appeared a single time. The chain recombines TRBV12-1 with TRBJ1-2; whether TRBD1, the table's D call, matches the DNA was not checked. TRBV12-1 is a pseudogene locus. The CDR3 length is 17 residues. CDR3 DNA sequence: TGTGCCAGCAGCTCAACGGACCGGGACAGGAGGGGGAATGGCTACACCTTC. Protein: CASSSTDRDRRGNGYTF.

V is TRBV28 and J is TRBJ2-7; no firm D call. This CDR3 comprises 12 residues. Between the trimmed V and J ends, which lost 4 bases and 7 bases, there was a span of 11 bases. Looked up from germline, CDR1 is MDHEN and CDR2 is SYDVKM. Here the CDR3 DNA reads TGTGCCAGCAGTTCCCCCCCTAGGGAGCAGTACTTC. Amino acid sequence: CASSSPPREQYF.

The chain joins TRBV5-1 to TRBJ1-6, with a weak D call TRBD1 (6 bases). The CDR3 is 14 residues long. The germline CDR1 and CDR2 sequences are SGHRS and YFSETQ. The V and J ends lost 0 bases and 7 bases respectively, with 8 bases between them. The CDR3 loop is CASSLDQGNSPLHF. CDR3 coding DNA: TGCGCCAGCAGCTTGGATCAGGGGAATTCACCCCTCCACTTT.

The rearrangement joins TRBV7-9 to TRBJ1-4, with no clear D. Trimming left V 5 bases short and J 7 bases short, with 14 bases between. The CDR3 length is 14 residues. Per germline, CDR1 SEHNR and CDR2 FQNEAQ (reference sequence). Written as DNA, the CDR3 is TGTGCCAGCAGCCGACCGGAGGCAGGTGAAAAACTGTTTTTT. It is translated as CASSRPEAGEKLFF.

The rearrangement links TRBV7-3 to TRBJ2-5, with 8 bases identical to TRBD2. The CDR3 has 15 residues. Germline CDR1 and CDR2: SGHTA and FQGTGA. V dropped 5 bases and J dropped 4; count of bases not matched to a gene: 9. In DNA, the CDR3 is TGTGCCAGCAGCCCCTCCGGGGGGGCCAGAGAGACCCAGTACTTC. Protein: CASSPSGGARETQYF. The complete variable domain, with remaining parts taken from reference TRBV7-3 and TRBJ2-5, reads GAGVSQTPSNKVTEKGKYVELRCDPISGHTALYWYRQSLGQGPEFLIYFQGTGAADDSGLPNDRFFAVRPEGSVSTLKIQRTERGDSAVYLCASSPSGGARETQYFGPGTRLLVL.